This T cell receptor (beta chain) stems from a study of T cell responses to AZD1222 COVID-19 vaccine. General study findings and limits: Donor demographics were predominantly white British with a female majority; clonal diversity may be underestimated.

A word on this clone: Its antigen is undetermined.

This CDR3 spans 14 amino acids. The germline gives CDR1 SNHLY, CDR2 FYNNEI. Trimming shortened V by 7 bases and J by 0 bases, and 13 bases separated the two germline ends. Measured with immunoSEQ multiplex PCR; TCRdb has only the in-frame clones, and not every one. The sample lists approximately 150,000 clones, 88% occurring once. The sequence came from an adult who received the MenACWY meningococcal vaccine as a control. V and J are TRBV2 and TRBJ2-7, with D possibly being TRBD1 or TRBD2 (5 bases each). The sequencing here drew on peripheral blood, taken 28 days after the second dose of the MenACWY control vaccine. CDR3 DNA sequence: TGTGCCAGCATCAGGGACCCTATCTCCTACGAGCAGTACTTC. Translating it yields CASIRDPISYEQYF.